The 27 T cell receptor beta chains given below trace back to one sample, sequenced in a study of monozygotic twins with inflammatory bowel disease. TCRdb re-called the 5' RACE reads; every CDR3 protein appears as one record, without DNA. In total, the table holds about 380,000 distinct CDR3 sequences. Sequenced input: blood. These receptors were taken from a human donor with ulcerative colitis or Crohn's disease, or a healthy co-twin of an affected twin (not recorded which).

The V call is TRBV5-1, the J call TRBJ1-2; TCRdb's D call, TRBD1, is unchecked because there is no DNA. Germline V gives CDR1 SGHRS, CDR2 YFSETQ. The CDR3 length is 15 residues. CDR3 protein: CASSLSGSGTDGYTF.

The chain uses TRBV7-2 and TRBJ2-5; TCRdb designates TRBD2, a call that cannot be tested without DNA. CDR3 length: 18 amino acids. The germline V gene has CDR1 SGHTA and CDR2 FQGNSA. CDR3: CASSLGSMGAGGPKTQYF.

This rearrangement joins TRBV20-1 to TRBJ2-3; without DNA, the TCRdb call of TRBD2 cannot be checked. The V gene's germline CDR1 is DFQATT and CDR2 SNEGSKA (reference sequence). The CDR3 loop spans 14 amino acids. The CDR3 here is CSARKAGSTDTQYF.

The chain couples TRBV4-1 to TRBJ2-1; TCRdb proposes TRBD1, but this gene call is untestable without DNA. The CDR3 covers 16 residues. The germline gives CDR1 MGHRA, CDR2 YSYEKL. The CDR3 loop reads CASSPRQMSSYNEQFF.

The chain couples TRBV5-1 to TRBJ2-4; with no DNA, the TCRdb D assignment of TRBD1 cannot be verified. The CDR3 has 15 residues. Germline V gives CDR1 SGHRS, CDR2 YFSETQ. The CDR3: CASSLAGGQGDIQYF.

This chain links TRBV30 with TRBJ1-2; absent DNA, TCRdb's TRBD1 call cannot be checked. Germline V lookup: CDR1 GTSNPN, CDR2 SVGIG (reference sequence). The CDR3 contains 13 residues. This CDR3 is CACPPGRGYGYTF.

The genes are TRBV5-1 and TRBJ1-2; there is no DNA to check the TCRdb D call of TRBD1. The CDR3 length is 15 residues. Germline V gene sequence: CDR1 SGHRS, CDR2 YFSETQ. CDR3: CASSMPGQVNYGYTF.

The chain has TRBV10-2 and TRBJ1-2; TCRdb lists TRBD1, though no DNA is available to test this call. Germline CDR1 WSHSY, CDR2 SAAADI. This CDR3 region has 15 residues. CDR3 loop: CASSEPMTGRYGYTF.

The chain carries TRBV5-6 and TRBJ2-1. Germline-derived CDR1 and CDR2 are SGHDT and YYEEEE. The CDR3 has 12 amino acids. The CDR3: CASKIRVDEQFF. The full variable domain, its missing parts supplied by reference TRBV5-6 and TRBJ2-1, is DAGVTQSPTHLIKTRGQQVTLRCSPKSGHDTVSWYQQALGQGPQFIFQYYEEEERQRGNFPDRFSGHQFPNYSSELNVNALLLGDSALYLCASKIRVDEQFFGPGTRLTVL.

V and J are TRBV5-1 and TRBJ1-5; there is no DNA to check the TCRdb D call of TRBD1. Germline V CDR1 and CDR2: SGHRS, YFSETQ. The CDR3 has 15 residues. The chain's CDR3 is CASSLDGGDNQPQHF.

The V gene is TRBV19, the J gene TRBJ2-7; TCRdb proposes TRBD1, but this gene call is untestable without DNA. The CDR3 has 16 amino acids. Per germline, CDR1 LNHDA and CDR2 SQIVND (reference sequence). The CDR3 sequence: CASSATGAGAFYEQYF.

The gene calls are TRBV12-3 or TRBV12-4 and TRBJ1-1; TCRdb's D call, TRBD1, is unchecked because there is no DNA. The CDR3 totals 13 residues. The CDR3: CASSPSRDRFAFF.

The chain recombines TRBV6-2 or TRBV6-3 with TRBJ1-5. Germline V CDR1 and CDR2: MNHEY, SVGEGT. This CDR3 is built from 19 residues. This CDR3 reads CASRGYDFTAATSDQPQHF.

V is TRBV2 and J is TRBJ1-1; the D call of TRBD1 rests on TCRdb alone, since no DNA is present to check it. The CDR3 is made up of 13 amino acids. Germline assignment: CDR1 SNHLY and CDR2 FYNNEI. CDR3 amino acids: CASSNTGVPEAFF.

This sequence joins TRBV14 and TRBJ2-2; TCRdb designates TRBD1, a call that cannot be tested without DNA. The length of the CDR3 is 17 residues. From germline, CDR1 is SGHDN and CDR2 FVKESK. CDR3 sequence: CASSSPAWTGGTGELFF.

CDR3 residues: CASSTGLLQETQYF. This chain links TRBV12-3 or TRBV12-4 with TRBJ2-5; as DNA is missing, the TRBD2 call by TCRdb cannot be tested. The CDR3 contains 14 residues.

The chain recombines TRBV5-5 with TRBJ1-5. The germline V gene has CDR1 SGHKS and CDR2 YYEKEE (reference sequence). The CDR3 consists of 13 residues. CDR3 loop: CASSRFVVGSQHF.

The chain combines TRBV12-3 or TRBV12-4 with TRBJ1-2. There are 13 residues in the CDR3. The CDR3 protein is CASSGRGHYGYTF.

The rearrangement links TRBV7-8 to TRBJ2-3; TCRdb calls TRBD1, which cannot be checked without DNA. The CDR3 runs to 19 residues. The germline V gene encodes CDR1 SGHVS and CDR2 FQNEAQ. The CDR3 loop reads CASSLVLYLGTPHTDTQYF.

The chain uses TRBV7-7 and TRBJ2-3; TCRdb names TRBD1, which stays unverified in the absence of DNA. The CDR3 is 15 residues long. The germline V gene has CDR1 SSHAT and CDR2 FNYEAQ (reference sequence). CDR3 residues: CASSKNPGLPDTQYF.

The chain combines TRBV5-1 with TRBJ2-6. Per the germline V gene, CDR1 is SGHRS and CDR2 is YFSETQ. The CDR3 covers 18 residues. The CDR3 region is CASSLAGVGVSGANVLTF.

The chain's CDR3 is CSATLRISSYGYTF. The chain carries TRBV20-1 and TRBJ1-2. The CDR3 is 14 residues long. Germline CDR1 and CDR2: DFQATT and SNEGSKA (reference sequence).

The chain couples TRBV4-1 to TRBJ2-1. CDR1 and CDR2 from the germline V gene are MGHRA and YSYEKL. The CDR3 loop spans 15 amino acids. CDR3: CASSRTSDSYNEQFF.

The chain couples TRBV6-2 or TRBV6-3 to TRBJ2-7; TCRdb's D call, TRBD1, is unchecked because there is no DNA. The CDR3 contains 13 residues. Germline CDR1 reads MNHEY; CDR2 reads SVGEGT. The CDR3 reads CASSPRDYYEQYF.

This rearrangement joins TRBV25-1 to TRBJ2-5. The CDR3 covers 15 residues. The germline CDR1 and CDR2 sequences are MGHDK and SYGVNS. CDR3 amino acids: CASSELGSSGETQYF. The full variable domain, in which reference TRBV25-1 and TRBJ2-5 provide the parts outside the CDR3, is EADIYQTPRYLVIGTGKKITLECSQTMGHDKMYWYQQDPGMELHLIHYSYGVNSTEKGDLSSESTVSRIRTEHFPLTLESARPSHTSQYLCASSELGSSGETQYFGPGTRLLVL.

The chain is built from TRBV4-1 and TRBJ1-1; TCRdb calls TRBD1, which cannot be checked without DNA. The CDR3 length is 13 residues. The V gene's germline CDR1 is MGHRA and CDR2 YSYEKL. This CDR3 is CASGAGWATEAFF.

J is TRBJ2-3 and V is TRBV7-6. Germline loops: CDR1 SGHVS, CDR2 FNYEAQ. The CDR3 sequence is 13 residues long. The CDR3 here is CASSMVNTDTQYF.